This T cell receptor (beta chain) was found in a study of cytomegalovirus exposure and HLA in healthy donors. CDR1 is MNHEY, CDR2 SMNVEV, per germline (reference sequence). V was shortened by 7 bases and J by 0 bases, with 13 bases between the two germline ends. CDR3 length: 15 residues. The assay was immunoSEQ multiplex PCR, and TCRdb's table has in-frame clones only and misses some. The data show about 150,000 clones, approximately 91% seen once. The receptor was derived from a woman under 30 in good health and CMV-seropositive. Material: PBMCs. V gene TRBV27 combines with J gene TRBJ2-1, with TRBD2 as a possible D gene (5 bases). The CDR3 DNA follows: TGTGCCAGCAATTTGTTAGGAGGCTCCTACAATGAGCAGTTCTTC. Its translation is CASNLLGGSYNEQFF.